The next 2 T cell receptor beta chains were all read from a single sample in a study of cytomegalovirus exposure and HLA in healthy donors. The PCR employed 60 Vbeta primers together with 13 Jbeta primers. Clones were sequenced by immunoSEQ multiplex PCR, and TCRdb holds only the in-frame ones, with some missing. The sample has about 140,000 clones. What was sequenced was PBMCs. These receptors originate from a man in his forties in good health and CMV-seronegative.

CDR3 amino acids: CASSPDRGPVAFF. CDR3 bases: TGTGCCAGCAGTCCGGACAGGGGGCCAGTCGCTTTCTTT. The chain links TRBV28 to TRBJ1-1; TRBD1 agrees at 11 bases. Germline trimming cut 5 bases from V and 11 bases from J; bases unmatched to any gene: 7. CDR1 is MDHEN and CDR2 is SYDVKM in the germline V gene. The CDR3 is 13 amino acids. Based on the CDR3 plus reference TRBV28 and TRBJ1-1, the full variable domain is DVKVTQSSRYLVKRTGEKVFLECVQDMDHENMFWYRQDPGLGLRLIYFSYDVKMKEKGDIPEGYSVSREKKERFSLILESASTNQTSMYLCASSPDRGPVAFFGQGTRLTVV.

V usage is TRBV5-4 and J usage is TRBJ2-4, with TRBD2 matching 9 bases. This CDR3 has 16 amino acids. CDR1 is SGHNT, CDR2 YYREEE, per germline (reference sequence). V lost 4 bases, J lost 0 bases, and 5 bases stayed unmatched. CDR3 loop: CASSSSGSLAKNIQYF. CDR3 nucleotides: TGTGCCAGCAGCAGTAGCGGGAGCCTAGCCAAAAACATTCAGTACTTC.